This entry concerns a single T cell receptor (beta chain). The antigen remains unidentified. This CDR3 is built from 14 residues. Germline assignment: CDR1 ENHRY and CDR2 SYGVKD. J lost 1 base, V lost 6 bases, and 3 bases had no gene match. Generated by immunoSEQ multiplex PCR, the TCRdb table keeps only in-frame clones and is missing some. The sample holds about 16,000 clones, about two thirds seen once. The data stem from a study of neoadjuvant anti-PD-1 for oral cavity cancer. Findings and limits, study-wide: TCR analyses covered only a few patients per response group.

Sequencing used PBMCs, obtained before nivolumab (anti-PD-1) treatment. The chain uses TRBV10-3 and TRBJ2-5; TRBD2 matches 9 bases. The clonotype was recovered from a person aged 40 to 85 with oral cavity squamous cell carcinoma. CDR3 nucleotide sequence: TGTGCCATCAGCAGACTAGCGGCCCAAGAGACCCAGTACTTC. This encodes CAISRLAAQETQYF.